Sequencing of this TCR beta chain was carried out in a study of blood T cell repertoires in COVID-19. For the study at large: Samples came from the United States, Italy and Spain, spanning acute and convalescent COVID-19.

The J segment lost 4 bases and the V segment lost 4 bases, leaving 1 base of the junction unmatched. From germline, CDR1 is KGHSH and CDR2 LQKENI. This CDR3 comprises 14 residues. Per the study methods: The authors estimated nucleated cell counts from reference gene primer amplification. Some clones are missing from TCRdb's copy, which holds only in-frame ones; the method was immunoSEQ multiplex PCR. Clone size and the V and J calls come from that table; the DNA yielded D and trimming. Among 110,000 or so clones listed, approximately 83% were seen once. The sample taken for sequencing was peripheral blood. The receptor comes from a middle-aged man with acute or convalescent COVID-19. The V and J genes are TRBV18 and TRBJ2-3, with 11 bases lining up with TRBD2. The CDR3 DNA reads TGTGCCAGCTCACTAGCGGGAGGGCCAGATACGCAGTATTTT. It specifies CASSLAGGPDTQYF.